This T cell receptor (beta chain) was sequenced during a study of shared clonotypes between healthy human individuals. Some clones are missing from TCRdb's copy, which holds only in-frame ones; the method was immunoSEQ multiplex PCR. Altogether around 700,000 clones are present, approximately 73% being singletons, with the ten largest covering around 2%. Overall study results and limits: Incomplete sequencing of sorted subsets was indicated by rarefaction despite large depth. The sampled material consisted only of blood, and tissue repertoires are likely to differ.

Between the trimmed V and J ends, which lost 2 bases and 4 bases, there was a span of 8 bases. From germline, CDR1 is LNHDA and CDR2 SQIVND (reference sequence). The CDR3 length is 13 residues. Subsets obtained from CD4+ cells comprised CD45RA+ naive and CD45RA-negative memory cells. As for this clone: Its antigen is unidentified.

The chain is built from TRBV19 and TRBJ2-5; D not certain. The receptor was isolated from a woman aged 25 to 39 in good health. The sequenced material came from memory CD4+ T cells sorted from blood. Subset noted: CD45RA-negative fraction. This chain's CDR3 is CASSIRDGETQYF. CDR3 DNA: TGTGCCAGTAGTATAAGGGATGGAGAGACCCAGTACTTC.